This T cell receptor (beta chain) is from a study of radiation and T cells in renal cell carcinoma. Some clones are missing from TCRdb's copy, which holds only in-frame ones; the method was immunoSEQ multiplex PCR. The sample yields under 100,000 clones, 80% to 90% seen once. The CDR3 has 16 amino acids. J gave up 6 bases and V 3 bases, and 8 bases lay outside the gene matches. Per germline, CDR1 WNHNN and CDR2 SYGVQD (reference sequence). Sample time point: blood 4 weeks post-SBRT, at nephrectomy. Documented treatment: 15 Gy SBRT to primary tumor, nephrectomy 4 weeks later. Nephrectomy followed 15 Gy stereotactic body radiation by 4 weeks.

The material was blood, obtained from a patient whose treatment included radiotherapy and nephrectomy. The clonotype originates from a man aged 55-75 years with renal cell carcinoma. V and J are TRBV10-1 and TRBJ2-2; 9 bases agree with TRBD1. The CDR3 here is CASSDLQGAHPGELFF. In nucleotides, the CDR3 is TGCGCCAGCAGTGACCTACAGGGGGCGCACCCCGGGGAGCTGTTTTTT.